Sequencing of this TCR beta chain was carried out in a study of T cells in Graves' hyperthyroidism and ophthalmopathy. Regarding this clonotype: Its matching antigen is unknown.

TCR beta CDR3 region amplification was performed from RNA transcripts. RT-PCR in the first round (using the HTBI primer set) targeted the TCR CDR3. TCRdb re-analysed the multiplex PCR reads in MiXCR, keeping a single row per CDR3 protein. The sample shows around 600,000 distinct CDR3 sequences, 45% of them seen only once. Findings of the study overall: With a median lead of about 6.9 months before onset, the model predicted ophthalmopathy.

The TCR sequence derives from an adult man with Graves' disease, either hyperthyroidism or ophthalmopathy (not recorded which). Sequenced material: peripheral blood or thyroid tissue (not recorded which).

CDR3 protein: CASSLSFDYGYTF. The DNA for the CDR3 is TGTGCCAGCAGTTTATCCTTTGACTATGGCTACACCTTC. The chain is built from TRBV27 and TRBJ1-2; D is undetermined. The CDR3 spans 13 residues. The germline CDR1 and CDR2 sequences are MNHEY and SMNVEV (reference sequence). Deletions cut 0 bases from V and 3 bases from J, with 5 bases between.